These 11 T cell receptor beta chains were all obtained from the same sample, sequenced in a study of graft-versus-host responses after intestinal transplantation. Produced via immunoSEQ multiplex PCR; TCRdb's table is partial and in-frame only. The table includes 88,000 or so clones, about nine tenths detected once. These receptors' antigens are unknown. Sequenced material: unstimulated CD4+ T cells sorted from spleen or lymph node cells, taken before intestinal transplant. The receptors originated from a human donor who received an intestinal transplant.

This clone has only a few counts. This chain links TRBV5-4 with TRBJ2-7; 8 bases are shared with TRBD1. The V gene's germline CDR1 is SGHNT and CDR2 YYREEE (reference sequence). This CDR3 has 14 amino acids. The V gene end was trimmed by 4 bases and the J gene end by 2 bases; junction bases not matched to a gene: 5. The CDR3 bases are TGTGCCAGCAGCACCGGGACAGGCGCCTACGAGCAGTACTTC. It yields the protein CASSTGTGAYEQYF.

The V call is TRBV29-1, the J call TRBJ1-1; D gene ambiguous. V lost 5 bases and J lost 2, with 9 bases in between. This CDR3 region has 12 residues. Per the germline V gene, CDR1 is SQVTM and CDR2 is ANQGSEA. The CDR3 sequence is CSVFGSNTEAFF. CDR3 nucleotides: TGCAGCGTTTTCGGGTCCAACACTGAAGCTTTCTTT.

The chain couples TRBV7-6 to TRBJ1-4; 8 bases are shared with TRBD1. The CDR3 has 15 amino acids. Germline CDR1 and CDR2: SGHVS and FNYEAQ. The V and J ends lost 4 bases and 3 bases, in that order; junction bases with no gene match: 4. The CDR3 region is CASSSGTGPNEKLFF. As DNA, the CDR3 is TGTGCCAGCAGCTCGGGGACAGGCCCTAATGAAAAACTGTTTTTT.

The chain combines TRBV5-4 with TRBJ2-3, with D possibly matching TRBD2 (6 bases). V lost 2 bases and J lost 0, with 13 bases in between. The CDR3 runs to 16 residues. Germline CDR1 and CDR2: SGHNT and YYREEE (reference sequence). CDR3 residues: CASSLFSGTSTDTQYF. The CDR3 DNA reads TGTGCCAGCAGCTTATTTAGCGGCACAAGCACAGATACGCAGTATTTT.

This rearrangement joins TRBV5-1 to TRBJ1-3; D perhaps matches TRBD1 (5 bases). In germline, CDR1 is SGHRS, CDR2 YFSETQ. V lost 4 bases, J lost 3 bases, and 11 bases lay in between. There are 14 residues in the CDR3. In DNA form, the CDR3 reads TGCGCCAGCAGCCGGGGGGATAATGGAAACACCATATATTTT. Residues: CASSRGDNGNTIYF. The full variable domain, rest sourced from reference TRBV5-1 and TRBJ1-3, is KAGVTQTPRYLIKTRGQQVTLSCSPISGHRSVSWYQQTPGQGLQFLFEYFSETQRNKGNFPGRFSGRQFSNSRSEMNVSTLELGDSALYLCASSRGDNGNTIYFGEGSWLTVV.

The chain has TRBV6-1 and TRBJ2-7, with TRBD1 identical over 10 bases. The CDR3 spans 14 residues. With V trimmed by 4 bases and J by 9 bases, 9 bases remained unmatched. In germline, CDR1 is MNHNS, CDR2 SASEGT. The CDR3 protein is CASSASGQGKGQYF. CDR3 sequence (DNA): TGTGCCAGCAGTGCATCGGGACAGGGGAAGGGGCAGTACTTC.

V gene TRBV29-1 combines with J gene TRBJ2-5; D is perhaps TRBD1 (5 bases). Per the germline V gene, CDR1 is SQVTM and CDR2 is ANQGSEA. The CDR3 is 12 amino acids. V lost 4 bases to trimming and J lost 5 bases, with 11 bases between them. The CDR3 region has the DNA TGCAGCGTTGTAGGGGCCGGTGAGACCCAGTACTTC. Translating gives CSVVGAGETQYF.

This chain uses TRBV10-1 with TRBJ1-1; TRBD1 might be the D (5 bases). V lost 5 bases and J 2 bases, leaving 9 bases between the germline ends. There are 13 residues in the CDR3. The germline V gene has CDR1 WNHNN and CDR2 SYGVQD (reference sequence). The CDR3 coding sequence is TGCGCCAGCAGTCCCGACAGTAACACTGAAGCTTTCTTT. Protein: CASSPDSNTEAFF.

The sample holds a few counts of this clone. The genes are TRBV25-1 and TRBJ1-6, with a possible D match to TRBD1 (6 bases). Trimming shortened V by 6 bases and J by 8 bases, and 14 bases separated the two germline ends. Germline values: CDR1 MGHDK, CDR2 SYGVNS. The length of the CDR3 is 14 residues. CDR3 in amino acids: CASRTGGGDSPLHF. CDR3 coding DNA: TGTGCCAGCAGAACGGGGGGGGGCGATTCACCCCTCCACTTT.

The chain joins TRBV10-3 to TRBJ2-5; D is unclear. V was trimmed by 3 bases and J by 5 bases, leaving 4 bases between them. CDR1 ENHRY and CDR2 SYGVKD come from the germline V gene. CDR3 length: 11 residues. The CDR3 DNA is TGTGCCATCAGTGAAGAGGAGACCCAGTACTTC. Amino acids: CAISEEETQYF.

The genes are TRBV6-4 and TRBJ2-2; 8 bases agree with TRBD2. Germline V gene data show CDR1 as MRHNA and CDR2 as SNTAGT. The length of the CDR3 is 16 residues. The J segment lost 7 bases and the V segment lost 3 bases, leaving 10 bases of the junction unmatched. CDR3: CASSESGTRSYGELFF. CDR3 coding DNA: TGTGCCAGCAGTGAATCCGGGACTAGGTCGTACGGGGAGCTGTTTTTT.